The clone carrying this TCR beta chain rates as medium-sized. CDR3 size: 12 residues. Germline V gene data show CDR1 as LNHNV and CDR2 as YYDKDF (reference sequence). Deletions cut 0 bases from V and 10 bases from J, with 9 bases between. Sequencing was performed with immunoSEQ multiplex PCR; in TCRdb, only in-frame clones are kept and a portion is missing. The sample lists around 30,000 clones; about 90% were seen once. This specimen comes from a study of T cell changes during pregnancy in multiple sclerosis. The chain couples TRBV15 to TRBJ1-1, with D possibly matching TRBD1 (6 bases). This receptor was taken from a female donor in good health, enrolled as a control in a pregnancy study. The sample here was CD4+ T cells from peripheral blood mononuclear cells, taken in the third trimester of pregnancy. DNA of the CDR3: TGTGCCACCAGCAGAGATCAGGGGCTAGCTTTCTTT. It translates to CATSRDQGLAFF.